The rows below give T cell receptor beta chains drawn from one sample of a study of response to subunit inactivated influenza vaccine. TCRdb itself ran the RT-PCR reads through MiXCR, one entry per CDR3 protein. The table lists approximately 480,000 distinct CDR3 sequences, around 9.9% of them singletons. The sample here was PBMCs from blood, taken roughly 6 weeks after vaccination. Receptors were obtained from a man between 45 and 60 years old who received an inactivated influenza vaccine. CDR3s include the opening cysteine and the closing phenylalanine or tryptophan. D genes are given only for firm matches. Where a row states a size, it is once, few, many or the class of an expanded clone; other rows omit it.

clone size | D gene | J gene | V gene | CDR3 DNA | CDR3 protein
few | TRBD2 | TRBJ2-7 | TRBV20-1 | TGCAGTGCTAGCCCTAGCGGGGGGCTCGAGCAGTACTTC | CSASPSGGLEQYF
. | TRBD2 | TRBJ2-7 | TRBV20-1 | TGCAGTGCTATTGGCGGTAGCGGGAGAATCCCCGTCAATGAGCAGTACTTC | CSAIGGSGRIPVNEQYF
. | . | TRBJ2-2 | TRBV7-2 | TGTGCCAGCAGCCCCTCGGACGGCTACACCGGGGAGCTGTTTTTT | CASSPSDGYTGELFF
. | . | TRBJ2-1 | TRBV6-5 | TGTGCCAGCAGTTACCAAATCCAACTTTACAATGAGCAGTTCTTC | CASSYQIQLYNEQFF
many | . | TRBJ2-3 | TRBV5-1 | TGCGCCAGCAGCTTGGATAGCTCAGATACGCAGTATTTT | CASSLDSSDTQYF
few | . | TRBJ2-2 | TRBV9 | TGTGCCAGCAGCGCAAGGGCGAACACCGGGGAGCTGTTTTTT | CASSARANTGELFF
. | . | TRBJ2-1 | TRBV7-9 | TGTGCCAGCAGCTTGGCGGGACTCCCGGTCCTTAATGAGCAGTTCTTC | CASSLAGLPVLNEQFF
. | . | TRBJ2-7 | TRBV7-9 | TGTGCCAGCAGTCCTGACATACCCCTCTTCCCCGAGCAGTACTTC | CASSPDIPLFPEQYF
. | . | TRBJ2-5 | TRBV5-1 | TGCGCCAGCAGCATTCAGGGGAACCAAGAGACCCAGTACTTC | CASSIQGNQETQYF
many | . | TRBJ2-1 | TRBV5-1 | TGCGCCAGCAGCTTTCACAGGGTCGATGAGCAGTTCTTC | CASSFHRVDEQFF
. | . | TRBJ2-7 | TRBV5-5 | TGTGCCAGCAGCTATTCCGGGACGTCGTCCTACGAGCAGTACTTC | CASSYSGTSSYEQYF
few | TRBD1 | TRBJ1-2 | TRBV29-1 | TGCAGCGTTGGGGACAGGGGAGAGACTTATGGCTACACCTTC | CSVGDRGETYGYTF
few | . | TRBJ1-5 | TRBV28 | TGTGCCAGCAGTTTAGGAGGGCTGAGGAATCAGCCCCAGCATTTT | CASSLGGLRNQPQHF
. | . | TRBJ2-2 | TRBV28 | TGTGCCAGCAGTTTACCGGGAGCATCCGGGGAGCTGTTTTTT | CASSLPGASGELFF
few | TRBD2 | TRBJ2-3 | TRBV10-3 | TGTGCCATCAGTGAGACTAGACTAGCGGGAAGAATGGATACGCAGTATTTT | CAISETRLAGRMDTQYF
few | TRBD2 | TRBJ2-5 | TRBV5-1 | TGCGCCAGCAGCACCGCCGGGACTACCGGGACCCAGTACTTC | CASSTAGTTGTQYF
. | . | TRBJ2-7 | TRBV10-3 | TGTGCCACCCGAACAGATACCTACGAGCAGTACTTC | CATRTDTYEQYF
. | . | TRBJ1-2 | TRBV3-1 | TGTGCCAGCAGCCAAGCTGGAACACCGAACTATGGCTACACCTTC | CASSQAGTPNYGYTF
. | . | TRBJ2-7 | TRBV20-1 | TGCAGTGCAAAGACTAGTGGGGTTTCCTACGAGCAGTACTTC | CSAKTSGVSYEQYF
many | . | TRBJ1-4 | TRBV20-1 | TGCAGTGGTACAGGGTTGGGGGAAAAACTGTTTTTT | CSGTGLGEKLFF
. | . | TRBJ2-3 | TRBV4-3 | TGCGCCAGCAGCCAAGATCCCTTCCGCACCACAGATACGCAGTATTTT | CASSQDPFRTTDTQYF
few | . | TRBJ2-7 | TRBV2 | TGTGCCAGCAGTGAAGCCCGACTTTCCGAGCAGTACTTC | CASSEARLSEQYF
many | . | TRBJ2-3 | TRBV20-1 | TGCAGTGCTAGCCCCTTAAGTACGGGATCCACAGATACGCAGTATTTT | CSASPLSTGSTDTQYF
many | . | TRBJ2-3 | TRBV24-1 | TGTGCCACCAGTGATCCTAGCACAGATACGCAGTATTTT | CATSDPSTDTQYF
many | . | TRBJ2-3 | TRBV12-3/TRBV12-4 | TGTGCCAGCAGTTTTTGGGGCACAGATACGCAGTATTTT | CASSFWGTDTQYF
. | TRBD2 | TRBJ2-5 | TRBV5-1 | TGCGCCAGCAGCGATATAACGGGAGGCGGGGAGACCCAGTACTTC | CASSDITGGGETQYF
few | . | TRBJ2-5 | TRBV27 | TGTGCCAGCAGCCACTCCCCTTTCGGAGGGAACCAAGAGACCCAGTACTTC | CASSHSPFGGNQETQYF
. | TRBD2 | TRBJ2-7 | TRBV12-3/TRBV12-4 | TGTGCCAGCAGGGGACTAGCGGAATACGAGCAGTACTTC | CASRGLAEYEQYF
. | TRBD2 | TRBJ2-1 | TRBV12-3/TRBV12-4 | TGTGCCAGCAGACGGCAGGGACTAGCGGGTAACAACAATGAGCAGTTCTTC | CASRRQGLAGNNNEQFF
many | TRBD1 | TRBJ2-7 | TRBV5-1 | TGCGCCAGCAGCCGGGACAGGGGGCCACGTCTCGGCTACGAGCAGTACTTC | CASSRDRGPRLGYEQYF
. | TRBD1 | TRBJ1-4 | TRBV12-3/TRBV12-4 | TGTGCCAGCAAGGGGACAGGGGGCGTCGGAAGTGAAAAACTGTTTTTT | CASKGTGGVGSEKLFF
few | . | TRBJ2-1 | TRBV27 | TGTGCCAGCAGTCCCCTGGGGGGGCGTTACAATGAGCAGTTCTTC | CASSPLGGRYNEQFF
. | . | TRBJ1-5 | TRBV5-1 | TGCGCCAGCAGCTTAGGCCCGCAGGGCAATCAGCCCCAGCATTTT | CASSLGPQGNQPQHF
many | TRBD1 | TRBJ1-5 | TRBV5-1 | TGCGCCAGCAGCGCCTCGGGACAGGGGTATCAGCCCCAGCATTTT | CASSASGQGYQPQHF
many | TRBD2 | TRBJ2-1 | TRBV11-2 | TGTGCCAGCAGCTTGCCGGGACTAGGCCATTTTAGAAGCTCCTACAATGAGCAGTTCTTC | CASSLPGLGHFRSSYNEQFF
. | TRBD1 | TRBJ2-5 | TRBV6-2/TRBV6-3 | TGTGCCAGCAGTTACTTGGGACAGGGATTGGGGACCCAGTACTTC | CASSYLGQGLGTQYF
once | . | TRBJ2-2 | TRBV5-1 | TGCGCCAGCAGCTTGACGGCGGGGACGAACACCGGGGAGCTGTTTTTT | CASSLTAGTNTGELFF
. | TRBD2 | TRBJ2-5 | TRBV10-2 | TGCGCCAGCAGCCCTCGGAGCGGGGGGGCCGTTCCGGAGACCCAGTACTTC | CASSPRSGGAVPETQYF
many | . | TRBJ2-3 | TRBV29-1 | TGCAGCTCACGCCCCCGGGCCCAACTTTCAGATACGCAGTATTTT | CSSRPRAQLSDTQYF
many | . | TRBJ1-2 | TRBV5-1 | TGCGCCAGCAGCTTGGACTTCATTAACTATGGCTACACCTTC | CASSLDFINYGYTF
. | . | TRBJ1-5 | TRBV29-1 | TGCAGCGTCCGCGGGACGGACCCTAATCAGCCCCAGCATTTT | CSVRGTDPNQPQHF
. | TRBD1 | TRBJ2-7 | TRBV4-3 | TGCGCCCGCAGCCTCGGACAGGGGTCCTACGAGCAGTACTTC | CARSLGQGSYEQYF
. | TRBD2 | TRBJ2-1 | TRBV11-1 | TGTGCCAGCAGAAGTGTGCCGGGACTAGCAGGCTCCTACAATGAGCAGTTCTTC | CASRSVPGLAGSYNEQFF
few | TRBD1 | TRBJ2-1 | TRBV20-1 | TGCAGTGCTAGAGACGGGACAGGGATTAACAATGAGCAGTTCTTC | CSARDGTGINNEQFF
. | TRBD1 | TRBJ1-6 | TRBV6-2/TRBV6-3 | TGTGCCAGCGCGGGACAGGTGAATTCACCCCTCCACTTT | CASAGQVNSPLHF
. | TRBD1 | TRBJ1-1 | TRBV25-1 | TGTGCCAGCAGCTTACAGGGGCAGGGCACTGAAGCTTTCTTT | CASSLQGQGTEAFF
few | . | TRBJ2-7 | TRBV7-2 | TGTGCCAGCAGCTTAGGGGCGGTAGGCGAGCAGTACTTC | CASSLGAVGEQYF
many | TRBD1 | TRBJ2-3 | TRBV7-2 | TGTGCCAGCGGGACAGGGAAGAAAGATACGCAGTATTTT | CASGTGKKDTQYF
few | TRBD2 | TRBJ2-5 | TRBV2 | TGTGCCAGCAGCTTTGCGACTAGCGGAGAGACCCAGTACTTC | CASSFATSGETQYF
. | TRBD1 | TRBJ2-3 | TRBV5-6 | TGTGCCAGCAGCTCTGGCAAGGGGGCCAGAGATACGCAGTATTTT | CASSSGKGARDTQYF
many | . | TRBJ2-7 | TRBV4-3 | TGCGCCAGCAGCCAAGAGTTTGCGTACGAGCAGTACTTC | CASSQEFAYEQYF
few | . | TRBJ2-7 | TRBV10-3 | TGTGCCACCGCAATGGAAGGGGAATACGAGCAGTACTTC | CATAMEGEYEQYF